The clone carrying this T cell receptor beta chain was seen more than once but under ten times. This CDR3 is 14 amino acids long. Germline V gene sequence: CDR1 SGHVS, CDR2 FQNEAQ. The V and J ends lost 5 bases and 3 bases respectively, with 13 bases between them. Sequencing used immunoSEQ multiplex PCR; TCRdb keeps in-frame clones, though not all of them. The table lists more than 40,000 clones, around 29% of them singletons, with around 2.9% in the top ten. This sample is drawn from a study of tumour-infiltrating T cells in Burkitt lymphoma. About the study: Patients covered every epidemiological subtype of Burkitt lymphoma.

The sample was tumor tissue. The sequence was obtained from a human donor with Burkitt lymphoma. This chain links TRBV7-8 with TRBJ2-5; D is uncertain. This chain's CDR3 is CASSPTPSKETQYF. The CDR3 nucleotides read TGTGCCAGCAGCCCCACGCCCTCAAAAGAGACCCAGTACTTC. Full variable domain (outside the CDR3, taken from reference TRBV7-8 and TRBJ2-5): GAGVSQSPRYKVAKRGQDVALRCDPISGHVSLFWYQQALGQGPEFLTYFQNEAQLDKSGLPSDRFFAERPEGSVSTLKIQRTQQEDSAVYLCASSPTPSKETQYFGPGTRLLVL.